Listed below are T cell receptor beta chains from one sample, sequenced in a study of CD8 T cells in ankylosing spondylitis. TCRdb re-called the 5' RACE reads through MiXCR, storing one row per CDR3 protein. This sample has a few hundred thousand distinct CDR3 sequences, with 9.5% to 12% found just once. Sequencing input: blood, either unsorted or a sorted T cell fraction (not recorded which). These receptors came from a male donor with ankylosing spondylitis or in good health (not recorded which). Each CDR3 is given with its conserved first and last residue. A D gene is named only where the DNA matches it firmly. Size is stated for part of the rows, as once, few or many counts, or as a class when the clone is expanded.

abundance: -
j_gene: TRBJ2-7
d_gene: -
v_gene: TRBV23-1
CDR3nt: TGCGCCAGCTGCGGGACAGCCCATATCTACGAGCAGTACTTC
CDR3aa: CASCGTAHIYEQYF

abundance: -
j_gene: TRBJ1-2
d_gene: TRBD1
v_gene: TRBV25-1
CDR3nt: TGTGCCAACAGTGATACCATCCCAAAGGGACAGGGGGATGATGGCTACACCTTC
CDR3aa: CANSDTIPKGQGDDGYTF

abundance: many
j_gene: TRBJ1-2
d_gene: TRBD1
v_gene: TRBV5-1
CDR3nt: TGCGCCAGCAGCTTACAGGGGGCAGGCAACTATGGCTACACCTTC
CDR3aa: CASSLQGAGNYGYTF

abundance: many
j_gene: TRBJ2-3
d_gene: TRBD2
v_gene: TRBV5-1
CDR3nt: TGCGCCAGCAGCCAAGGGACTAGCGGGAGTTTTACAGATACGCAGTATTTT
CDR3aa: CASSQGTSGSFTDTQYF

abundance: many
j_gene: TRBJ2-7
d_gene: -
v_gene: TRBV10-3
CDR3nt: TGTGCCATCAGTGAGGGAGGTAGGACTTCCTACGAGCAGTACTTC
CDR3aa: CAISEGGRTSYEQYF

abundance: -
j_gene: TRBJ2-7
d_gene: -
v_gene: TRBV5-1
CDR3nt: TGCGCCAGCAGGGACAAAACCTACGAGCAGTACTTC
CDR3aa: CASRDKTYEQYF

abundance: many
j_gene: TRBJ1-1
d_gene: TRBD1
v_gene: TRBV5-6
CDR3nt: TGTGCCAGCAGCTTGTGGGCCGACAGGGTGAACACTGAAGCTTTCTTT
CDR3aa: CASSLWADRVNTEAFF

abundance: many
j_gene: TRBJ2-7
d_gene: -
v_gene: TRBV12-5
CDR3nt: TGTGCTAGTGGTATCCCCCGGGGCGAGCAGTACTTC
CDR3aa: CASGIPRGEQYF

abundance: -
j_gene: TRBJ2-1
d_gene: -
v_gene: TRBV6-1
CDR3nt: TGTGCCAGCAGTGGGGCAACTAGTTCCTCCTACAATGAGCAGTTCTTC
CDR3aa: CASSGATSSSYNEQFF

abundance: many
j_gene: TRBJ2-1
d_gene: TRBD2
v_gene: TRBV5-1
CDR3nt: TGCGCCAGCAGCCAGAGTTTAGCGGGAGGGCCGGATGAGCAGTTCTTC
CDR3aa: CASSQSLAGGPDEQFF

abundance: -
j_gene: TRBJ2-5
d_gene: TRBD2
v_gene: TRBV18
CDR3nt: TGTGCCAGCCGCCCTAGCGGGAAGTGGGAGACCCAGTACTTC
CDR3aa: CASRPSGKWETQYF